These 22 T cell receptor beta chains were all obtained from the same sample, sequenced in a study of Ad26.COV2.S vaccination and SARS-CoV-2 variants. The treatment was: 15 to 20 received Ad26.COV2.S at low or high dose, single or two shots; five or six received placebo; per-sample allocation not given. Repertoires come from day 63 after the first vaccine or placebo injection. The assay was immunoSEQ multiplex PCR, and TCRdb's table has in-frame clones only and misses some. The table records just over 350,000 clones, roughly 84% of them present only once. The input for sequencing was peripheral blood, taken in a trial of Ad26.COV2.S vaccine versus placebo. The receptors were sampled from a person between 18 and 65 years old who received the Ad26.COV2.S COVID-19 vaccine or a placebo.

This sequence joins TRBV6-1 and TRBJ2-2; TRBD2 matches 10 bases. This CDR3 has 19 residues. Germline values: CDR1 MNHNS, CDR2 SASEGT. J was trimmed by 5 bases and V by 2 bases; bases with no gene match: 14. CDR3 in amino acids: CASSETLAGVLILTGELFF. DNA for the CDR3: TGTGCCAGCAGTGAAACTCTAGCGGGGGTGCTGATCCTGACCGGGGAGCTGTTTTTT.

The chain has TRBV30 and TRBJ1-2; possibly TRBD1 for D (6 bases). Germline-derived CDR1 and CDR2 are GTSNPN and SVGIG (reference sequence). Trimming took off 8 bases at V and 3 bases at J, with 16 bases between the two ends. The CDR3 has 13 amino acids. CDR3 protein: CAQSKGGDYGYTF. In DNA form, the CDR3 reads TGTGCCCAATCGAAAGGGGGGGACTATGGCTACACCTTC.

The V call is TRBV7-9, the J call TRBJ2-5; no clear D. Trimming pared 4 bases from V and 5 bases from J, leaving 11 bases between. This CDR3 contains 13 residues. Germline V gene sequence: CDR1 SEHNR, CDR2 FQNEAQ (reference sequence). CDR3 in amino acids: CASSSNTGETQYF. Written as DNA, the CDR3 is TGTGCCAGCAGCTCAAACACTGGCGAGACCCAGTACTTC.

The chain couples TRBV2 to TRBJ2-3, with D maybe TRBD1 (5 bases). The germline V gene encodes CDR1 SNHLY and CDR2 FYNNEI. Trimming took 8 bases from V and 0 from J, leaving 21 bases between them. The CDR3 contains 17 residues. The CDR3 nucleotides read TGTGCCAGCGCTGAGACAGACCTAGATTCTAGCACAGATACGCAGTATTTT. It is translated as CASAETDLDSSTDTQYF.

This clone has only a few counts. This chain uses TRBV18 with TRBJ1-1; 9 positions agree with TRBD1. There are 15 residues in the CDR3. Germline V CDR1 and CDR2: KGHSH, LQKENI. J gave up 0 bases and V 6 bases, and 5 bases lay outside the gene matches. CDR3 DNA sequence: TGTGCCAGCTCTCGAGGACAGGGGTTGAACACTGAAGCTTTCTTT. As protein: CASSRGQGLNTEAFF.

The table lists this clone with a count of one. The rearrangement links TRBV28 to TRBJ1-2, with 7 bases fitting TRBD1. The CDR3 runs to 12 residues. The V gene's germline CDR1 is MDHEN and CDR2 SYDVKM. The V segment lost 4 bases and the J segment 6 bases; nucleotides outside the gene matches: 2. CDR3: CASSSQGNGYTF. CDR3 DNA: TGTGCCAGCAGTTCACAGGGGAATGGCTACACCTTC.

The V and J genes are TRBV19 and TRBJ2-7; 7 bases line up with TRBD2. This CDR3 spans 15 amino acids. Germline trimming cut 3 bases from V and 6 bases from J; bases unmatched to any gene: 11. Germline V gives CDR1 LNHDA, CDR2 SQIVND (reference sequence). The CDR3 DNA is TGTGCCAGTAGTATTGGCGGGAGATTCTCCCGCGAGCAGTACTTC. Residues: CASSIGGRFSREQYF.

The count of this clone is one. CDR3 sequence: CASSLFGQGAGETQYF. The CDR3, as DNA: TGCGCCAGCAGCTTGTTCGGACAGGGGGCTGGAGAGACCCAGTACTTC. The chain recombines TRBV5-1 with TRBJ2-5; 11 bases align to TRBD1. V was pared by 1 base and J by 4 bases, with 6 bases of the junction left unmatched. The CDR3 is made up of 16 amino acids. Germline loops: CDR1 SGHRS, CDR2 YFSETQ.

The CDR3, as DNA: TGTGCCAGCAGTGAGGGGACAGGCCACTCTGGAAACACCATATATTTT. This translates into CASSEGTGHSGNTIYF. The genes are TRBV6-1 and TRBJ1-3; 8 nucleotides align to TRBD1. The CDR3 has 16 residues. Germline V gene sequence: CDR1 MNHNS, CDR2 SASEGT. After removal of 3 bases from V and 0 bases from J, the junction contained 4 bases not matched to a gene.

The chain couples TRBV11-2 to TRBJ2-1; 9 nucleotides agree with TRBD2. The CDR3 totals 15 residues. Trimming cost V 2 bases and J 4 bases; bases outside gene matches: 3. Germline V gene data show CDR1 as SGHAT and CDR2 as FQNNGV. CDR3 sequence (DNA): TGTGCCAGCAGCTTAAGCCTAGCGGGGTACAATGAGCAGTTCTTC. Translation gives CASSLSLAGYNEQFF.

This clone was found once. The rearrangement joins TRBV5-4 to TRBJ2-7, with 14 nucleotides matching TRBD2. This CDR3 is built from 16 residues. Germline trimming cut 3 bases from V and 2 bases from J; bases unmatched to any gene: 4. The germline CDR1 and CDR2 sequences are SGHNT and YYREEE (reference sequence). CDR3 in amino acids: CASSSGTSGSPYEQYF. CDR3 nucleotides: TGTGCCAGCAGCTCCGGGACTAGCGGGAGCCCCTACGAGCAGTACTTC.

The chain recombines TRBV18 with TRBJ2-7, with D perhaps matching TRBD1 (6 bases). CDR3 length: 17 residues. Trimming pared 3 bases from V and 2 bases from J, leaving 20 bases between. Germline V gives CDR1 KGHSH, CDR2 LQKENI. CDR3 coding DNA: TGTGCCAGCTCACCGAACCCACTGACAGGACTCACCTACGAGCAGTACTTC. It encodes CASSPNPLTGLTYEQYF.

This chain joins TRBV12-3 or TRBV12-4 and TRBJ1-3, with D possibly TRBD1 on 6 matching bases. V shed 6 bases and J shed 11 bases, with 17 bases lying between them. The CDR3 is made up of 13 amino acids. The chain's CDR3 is CASRTGGLDAIYF. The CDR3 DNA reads TGTGCCAGCAGAACCGGGGGCTTGGATGCCATATATTTT.

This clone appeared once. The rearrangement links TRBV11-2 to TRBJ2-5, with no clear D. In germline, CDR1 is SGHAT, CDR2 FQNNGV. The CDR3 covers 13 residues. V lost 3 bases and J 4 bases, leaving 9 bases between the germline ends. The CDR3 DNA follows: TGTGCCAGCAGCTTCCCCTCCGGAGAGACCCAGTACTTC. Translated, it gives CASSFPSGETQYF.

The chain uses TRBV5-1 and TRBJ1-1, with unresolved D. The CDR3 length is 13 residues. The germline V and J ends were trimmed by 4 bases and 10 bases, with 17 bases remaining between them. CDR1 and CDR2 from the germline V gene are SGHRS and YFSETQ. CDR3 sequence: CASSSEGANRAFF. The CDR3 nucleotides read TGCGCCAGCAGCAGCGAAGGTGCGAATAGAGCTTTCTTT.

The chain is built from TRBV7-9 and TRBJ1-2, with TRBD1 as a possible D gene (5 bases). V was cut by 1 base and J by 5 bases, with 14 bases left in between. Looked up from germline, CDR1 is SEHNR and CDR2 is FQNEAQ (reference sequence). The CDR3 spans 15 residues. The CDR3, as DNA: TGTGCCAGCAGCTTAGTGGGACGCCACGATTATGGCTACACCTTC. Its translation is CASSLVGRHDYGYTF.

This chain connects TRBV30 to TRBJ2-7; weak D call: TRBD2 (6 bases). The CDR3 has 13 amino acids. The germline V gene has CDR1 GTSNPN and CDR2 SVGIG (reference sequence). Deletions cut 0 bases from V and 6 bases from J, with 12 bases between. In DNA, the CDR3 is TGTGCCTGGAGTGTATCAGCCGGGGGCGAGCAGTACTTC. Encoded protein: CAWSVSAGGEQYF.

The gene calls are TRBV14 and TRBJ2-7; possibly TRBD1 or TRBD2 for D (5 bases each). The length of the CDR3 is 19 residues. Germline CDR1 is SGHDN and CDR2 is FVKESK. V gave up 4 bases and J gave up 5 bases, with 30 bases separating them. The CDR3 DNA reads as TGTGCCAGCAGCCCCTGGCTGGGACGACCTAACAACTCTTCCGACGAGCAGTACTTC. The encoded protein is CASSPWLGRPNNSSDEQYF.

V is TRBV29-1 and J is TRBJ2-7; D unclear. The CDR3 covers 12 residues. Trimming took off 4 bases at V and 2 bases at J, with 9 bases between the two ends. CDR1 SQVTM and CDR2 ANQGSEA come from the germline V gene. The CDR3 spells CSVVIDTYEQYF. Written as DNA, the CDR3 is TGCAGCGTTGTTATTGACACCTACGAGCAGTACTTC.

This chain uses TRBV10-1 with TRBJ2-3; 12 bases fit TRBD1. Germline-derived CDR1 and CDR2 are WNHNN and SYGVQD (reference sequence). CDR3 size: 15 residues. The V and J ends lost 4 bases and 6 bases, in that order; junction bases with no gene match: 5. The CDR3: CASSAGTGGVDTQYF. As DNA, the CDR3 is TGCGCCAGCAGTGCCGGGACAGGGGGCGTGGATACGCAGTATTTT.

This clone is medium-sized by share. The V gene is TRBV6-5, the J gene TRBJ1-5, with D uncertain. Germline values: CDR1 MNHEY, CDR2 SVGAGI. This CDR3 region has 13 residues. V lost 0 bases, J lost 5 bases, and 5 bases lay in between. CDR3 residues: CASSYSGDQPQHF. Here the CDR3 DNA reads TGTGCCAGCAGTTACTCTGGGGATCAGCCCCAGCATTTT.

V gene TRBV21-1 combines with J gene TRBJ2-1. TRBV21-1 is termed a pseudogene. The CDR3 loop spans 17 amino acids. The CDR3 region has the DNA TGTGCCAGCAGCATTCTCCTCTATAGGGCGGCCTACAATGAGCAGTTCTTC. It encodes CASSILLYRAAYNEQFF.